The T cell receptor beta chain described here comes from a study of blood T cell repertoires in COVID-19. For the study at large: PBMCs, B-cell-depleted T cells, or T cells provided the cDNA or gDNA that made up the material.

Original data processing: Estimates of nucleated cell counts were drawn from the amplification of reference gene primers. Clones were read by immunoSEQ multiplex PCR, and TCRdb kept only the in-frame ones, dropping some. That table supplies the V and J calls and clone size; D and trimming were determined from the DNA. This sample has about 130,000 clones, with about 86% found just once. V shed 3 bases, J shed 2 bases, and the junction held 3 bases outside the gene matches. The CDR3 loop spans 15 amino acids. Per germline, CDR1 MNHNS and CDR2 SASEGT. This chain uses TRBV6-1 with TRBJ1-5; 8 bases line up with TRBD1. The sequence was obtained from a woman aged 50 to 60 with acute or convalescent COVID-19. The sequencing sample was made of peripheral blood. The CDR3: CASSDRGRGNQPQHF. CDR3 sequence (DNA): TGTGCCAGCAGTGACAGGGGGCGCGGCAATCAGCCCCAGCATTTT.